Presented here are 28 T cell receptor beta chains from one specimen sequenced in a study of T cell clusters in autoimmune cytopenias. One tube held mixed TRB-A and TRB-B primer pools for touch-down PCR. TCRdb re-called the multiplex PCR reads and gives one entry per CDR3 protein, without DNA. The table gives about 4,500 distinct CDR3 sequences; the top ten clones make up roughly 12% of it. Each sample's input was 200 to 300 ng genomic DNA, about 38,000 genome equivalents. This sample also appeared in a second study, on T cell repertoires in aging, cancer and after chemotherapy.

The sequencing sample was made of peripheral blood. Receptor source: a human donor in good health.

V is TRBV11-2 and J is TRBJ1-2. CDR3 length: 15 amino acids. Per the germline V gene, CDR1 is SGHAT and CDR2 is FQNNGV. CDR3 amino acids: CASSLDGRLRDGYTF.

This clonotype is medium-sized by frequency. V usage is TRBV24-1 and J usage is TRBJ2-7; TCRdb designates TRBD1, a call that cannot be tested without DNA. The CDR3 consists of 15 residues. Germline-derived CDR1 and CDR2 are KGHDR and SFDVKD. CDR3 region: CATSEAGGSSYEQYF.

This clonotype is called medium-sized based on its frequency. The V gene is TRBV5-5, the J gene TRBJ2-3; the D gene TCRdb calls, TRBD2, cannot be checked with no DNA. The CDR3 is made up of 18 amino acids. From germline, CDR1 is SGHKS and CDR2 YYEKEE (reference sequence). The chain's CDR3 is CASSYRGGLAASTDTQYF.

This clonotype is medium-sized by frequency. V and J are TRBV6-6 and TRBJ2-7; checking the TCRdb D call of TRBD1 is not possible without DNA. The CDR3 covers 12 residues. From germline, CDR1 is MNHNY and CDR2 SVGAGI (reference sequence). The CDR3 here is CASSSGTYEQYF.

Frequency places this clonotype as medium-sized (0.01 to 0.1%). This chain joins TRBV6-4 and TRBJ2-1; TCRdb outputs TRBD1, but without DNA this stays unchecked. Germline CDR1 reads MRHNA; CDR2 reads SNTAGT. The CDR3 has 15 residues. The CDR3 sequence is CASSDGPGGSDEQFF.

This clonotype is deemed medium-sized (0.01 to 0.1%) by its frequency. V is TRBV18 and J is TRBJ2-5. The length of the CDR3 is 13 residues. From germline, CDR1 is KGHSH and CDR2 LQKENI. The chain's CDR3 is CASSPAAQETQYF.

This clonotype ranks as medium-sized (0.01 to 0.1%) in terms of frequency. This chain connects TRBV27 to TRBJ2-2; the TCRdb call, TRBD1, lacks DNA for checking. CDR3 size: 15 residues. Germline V gives CDR1 MNHEY, CDR2 SMNVEV (reference sequence). The CDR3 spells CASSYGMLSTGELFF.

According to its frequency, this clonotype is medium-sized. This chain links TRBV19 with TRBJ2-6; TCRdb gives TRBD1 as the D gene, but with no DNA this cannot be confirmed. This CDR3 has 14 residues. Germline lookup yields CDR1 LNHDA and CDR2 SQIVND (reference sequence). CDR3 residues: CASADNSGANVLTF. Combining the CDR3 with reference TRBV19 and TRBJ2-6 gives the whole variable domain DGGITQSPKYLFRKEGQNVTLSCEQNLNHDAMYWYRQDPGQGLRLIYYSQIVNDFQKGDIAEGYSVSREKKESFPLTVTSAQKNPTAFYLCASADNSGANVLTFGAGSRLTVL.

The chain combines TRBV19 with TRBJ2-7; TCRdb selects TRBD1, and the lack of DNA leaves this call unchecked. Germline assignment: CDR1 LNHDA and CDR2 SQIVND (reference sequence). This CDR3 contains 16 residues. CDR3 sequence: CASSKDLVVRGGTQYF.

This chain links TRBV25-1 with TRBJ2-7; TCRdb selects TRBD1, and the lack of DNA leaves this call unchecked. CDR3 length: 15 amino acids. CDR1 and CDR2 from the germline V gene are MGHDK and SYGVNS. CDR3 amino acids: CASSEFWGQGYEQYF.

The CDR3 protein is CAISETLNEQFF. This chain joins TRBV10-3 and TRBJ2-1. The CDR3 extends over 12 amino acids. Germline V gives CDR1 ENHRY, CDR2 SYGVKD.

The rearrangement links TRBV10-3 to TRBJ2-1; TCRdb reports TRBD2, a call that lacks DNA to check it against. Germline values: CDR1 ENHRY, CDR2 SYGVKD. The CDR3 is 16 amino acids. The CDR3 spells CAISEGEGNSYNEQFF.

The CDR3 region is CASSFRHPGGTDTQYF. The chain employs TRBV5-1 and TRBJ2-3. The CDR3 loop spans 16 amino acids. The germline CDR1 and CDR2 sequences are SGHRS and YFSETQ. Based on the CDR3 plus reference TRBV5-1 and TRBJ2-3, the full variable domain is KAGVTQTPRYLIKTRGQQVTLSCSPISGHRSVSWYQQTPGQGLQFLFEYFSETQRNKGNFPGRFSGRQFSNSRSEMNVSTLELGDSALYLCASSFRHPGGTDTQYFGPGTRLTVL.

The V gene is TRBV6-2 or TRBV6-3, the J gene TRBJ1-4. Germline CDR1 and CDR2: MNHEY and SVGEGT. The CDR3 extends over 12 amino acids. The CDR3 region is CATLTENEKLFF.

This clonotype shows up as medium-sized (0.01 to 0.1%) by frequency. The chain uses TRBV5-5 and TRBJ2-4; the TCRdb call, TRBD2, lacks DNA for checking. Germline lookup yields CDR1 SGHKS and CDR2 YYEKEE (reference sequence). The CDR3 extends over 15 amino acids. The CDR3 protein is CASSLDLVSPNIQYF.

Frequency places this clonotype as medium-sized. This sequence joins TRBV7-2 and TRBJ2-1; with no DNA, the TCRdb D assignment of TRBD1 cannot be verified. The germline V gene encodes CDR1 SGHTA and CDR2 FQGNSA. The CDR3 runs 14 residues. The CDR3 loop is CASSSRQGALIPFF.

In terms of frequency, this clonotype is medium-sized. The CDR3 here is CASSGPTDSGNEQFF. J is TRBJ2-1 and V is TRBV6-5; TCRdb reports TRBD2, a call that lacks DNA to check it against. The CDR3 has 15 amino acids. From germline, CDR1 is MNHEY and CDR2 SVGAGI.

The chain's CDR3 is CASSSPGTGEQFF. The rearrangement joins TRBV28 to TRBJ2-1; TCRdb reports TRBD1, a call that lacks DNA to check it against. This CDR3 comprises 13 residues. Germline V gene sequence: CDR1 MDHEN, CDR2 SYDVKM.

The rearrangement links TRBV20-1 to TRBJ2-3. The germline gives CDR1 DFQATT, CDR2 SNEGSKA (reference sequence). The CDR3 has 11 amino acids. CDR3 amino acids: CSASRMDTQYF.

This clonotype ranks as medium-sized (0.01 to 0.1%) in terms of frequency. The V call is TRBV5-8, the J call TRBJ1-6. Germline CDR1 reads SGHTS; CDR2 reads YDEGEE. The CDR3 sequence is 13 residues long. This CDR3 is CASSTRPNSPLHF.

This clonotype is classed as medium-sized by frequency. V is TRBV18 and J is TRBJ2-3; TCRdb outputs TRBD2, but without DNA this stays unchecked. There are 15 residues in the CDR3. Germline lookup yields CDR1 KGHSH and CDR2 LQKENI. The CDR3 loop is CASSPPLAGTDTQYF. The complete variable domain, with remaining parts taken from reference TRBV18 and TRBJ2-3, reads NAGVMQNPRHLVRRRGQEARLRCSPMKGHSHVYWYRQLPEEGLKFMVYLQKENIIDESGMPKERFSAEFPKEGPSILRIQQVVRGDSAAYFCASSPPLAGTDTQYFGPGTRLTVL.

By frequency, this clonotype is medium-sized. The chain has TRBV18 and TRBJ1-1; as DNA is missing, the TRBD1 call by TCRdb cannot be tested. CDR1 is KGHSH and CDR2 is LQKENI in the germline V gene. This CDR3 is built from 17 residues. The CDR3 spells CASSPSSARARNTEAFF.

This clonotype registers medium-sized by frequency. The chain links TRBV5-5 to TRBJ2-7; TCRdb picks TRBD2, but there is no DNA to check that call. Germline-derived CDR1 and CDR2 are SGHKS and YYEKEE (reference sequence). The CDR3 consists of 16 residues. This chain's CDR3 is CASSPLVGTATYEQYF.

This clonotype is medium-sized (0.01 to 0.1%) by frequency. This chain connects TRBV10-3 to TRBJ2-7; as DNA is missing, the TRBD2 call by TCRdb cannot be tested. Germline CDR1 and CDR2: ENHRY and SYGVKD. The CDR3 is made up of 16 amino acids. The CDR3 reads CAISGTSAPRAYEQYF.

By frequency, this clonotype is medium-sized (0.01 to 0.1%). The rearrangement links TRBV6-4 to TRBJ2-3; lacking DNA, the TRBD2 call made by TCRdb goes unchecked. Germline V gene lookup returns CDR1 MRHNA and CDR2 SNTAGT. The CDR3 consists of 14 residues. This chain's CDR3 is CASSESGDTDTQYF.

The chain carries TRBV27 and TRBJ2-1. In germline, CDR1 is MNHEY, CDR2 SMNVEV (reference sequence). The CDR3 runs to 17 residues. The CDR3 region is CASTQKALGNSYNEQFF.

This clonotype ranks as medium-sized in terms of frequency. V and J are TRBV15 and TRBJ1-5. CDR3 length: 14 amino acids. Germline lookup yields CDR1 LNHNV and CDR2 YYDKDF (reference sequence). The CDR3 sequence is CATSRDHAGQPQHF. Variable domain in full (rest from reference TRBV15 and TRBJ1-5): DAMVIQNPRYQVTQFGKPVTLSCSQTLNHNVMYWYQQKSSQAPKLLFHYYDKDFNNEADTPDNFQSRRPNTSFCFLDIRSPGLGDTAMYLCATSRDHAGQPQHFGDGTRLSIL.

The chain couples TRBV20-1 to TRBJ2-2. The germline V gene encodes CDR1 DFQATT and CDR2 SNEGSKA (reference sequence). The CDR3 extends over 12 amino acids. This chain's CDR3 is CSGTGNTGELFF.